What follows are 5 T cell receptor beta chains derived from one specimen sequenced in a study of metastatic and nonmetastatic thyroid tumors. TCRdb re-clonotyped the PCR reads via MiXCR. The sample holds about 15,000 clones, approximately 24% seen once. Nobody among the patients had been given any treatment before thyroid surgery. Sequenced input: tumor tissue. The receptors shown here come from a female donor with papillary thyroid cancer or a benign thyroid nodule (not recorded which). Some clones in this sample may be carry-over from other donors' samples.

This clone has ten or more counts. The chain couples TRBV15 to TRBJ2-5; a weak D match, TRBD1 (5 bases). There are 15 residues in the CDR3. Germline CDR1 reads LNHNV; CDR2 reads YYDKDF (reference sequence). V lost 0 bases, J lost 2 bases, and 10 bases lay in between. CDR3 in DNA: TGTGCCACCAGCAGAGATTGGCAGGGACAAGAGACCCAGTACTTC. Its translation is CATSRDWQGQETQYF.

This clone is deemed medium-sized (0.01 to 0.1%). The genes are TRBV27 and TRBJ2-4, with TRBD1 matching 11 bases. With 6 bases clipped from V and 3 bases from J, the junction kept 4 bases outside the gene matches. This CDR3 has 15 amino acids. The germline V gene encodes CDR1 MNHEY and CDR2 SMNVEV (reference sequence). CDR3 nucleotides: TGTGCCAGCAGCCGGGACAGGGGGAACAAAAACATTCAGTACTTC. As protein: CASSRDRGNKNIQYF.

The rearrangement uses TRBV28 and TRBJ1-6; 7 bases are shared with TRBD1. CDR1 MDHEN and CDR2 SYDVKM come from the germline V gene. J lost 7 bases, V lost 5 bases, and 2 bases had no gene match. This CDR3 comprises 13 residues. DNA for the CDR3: TGTGCCAGCAGTACGGGACAGAATTCACCCCTCCACTTT. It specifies CASSTGQNSPLHF. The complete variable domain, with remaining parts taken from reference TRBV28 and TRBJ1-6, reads DVKVTQSSRYLVKRTGEKVFLECVQDMDHENMFWYRQDPGLGLRLIYFSYDVKMKEKGDIPEGYSVSREKKERFSLILESASTNQTSMYLCASSTGQNSPLHFGNGTRLTVT.

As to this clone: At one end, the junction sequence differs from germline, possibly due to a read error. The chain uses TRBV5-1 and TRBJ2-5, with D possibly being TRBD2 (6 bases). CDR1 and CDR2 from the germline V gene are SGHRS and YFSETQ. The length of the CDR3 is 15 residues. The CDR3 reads CASSYAGTPQETQYF. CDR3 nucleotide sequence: TGTGCCAGCAGCTACGCAGGGACTCCCCAAGAGACCCAGTACTTC.

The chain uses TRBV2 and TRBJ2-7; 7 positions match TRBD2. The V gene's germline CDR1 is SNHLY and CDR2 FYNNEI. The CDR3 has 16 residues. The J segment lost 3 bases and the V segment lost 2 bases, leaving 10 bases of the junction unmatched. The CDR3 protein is CASSEISGIQGYEQYF. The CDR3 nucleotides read TGTGCCAGCAGTGAAATAAGCGGGATCCAGGGCTACGAGCAGTACTTC.